This is a list of T cell receptor beta chains from one sample in a study of monozygotic twins with inflammatory bowel disease. TCRdb re-called the 5' RACE reads and catalogs CDR3 proteins one per entry, DNA excluded. Its table records over 130,000 distinct CDR3 sequences. Sequenced material: blood. The receptors were sampled from a human donor with ulcerative colitis or Crohn's disease, or a healthy co-twin of an affected twin (not recorded which). CDR3s include the opening cysteine and the closing phenylalanine or tryptophan.

>TRBV5-1|TRBJ2-3
CASSLGAATDTQYF
>TRBV5-1|TRBJ1-1
CASSWGQDTEAFF
>TRBV7-9|TRBJ1-2
CASSHGRGRGYTF
>TRBV20-1|TRBJ1-6
CSARDRTGGVGPLHF
>TRBV7-2|TRBJ2-1
CASSLNGGLYNEQFF
>TRBV7-3|TRBJ1-1
CASSLTGLTEAFF
>TRBV7-3|TRBJ1-1
CASSLTRSGVNTEAFF
>TRBV10-3|TRBJ1-2
CAISAGVNYGYTF
>TRBV7-2|TRBJ1-1
CASSFLGVNTEAFF
>TRBV29-1|TRBJ2-7
CSVAWDRGREYF
>TRBV7-9|TRBJ2-3
CASSDPQVLTDTQYF
>TRBV6-2/TRBV6-3|TRBJ1-1
CASSYSLIPGQGAGVNTEAFF
>TRBV5-1|TRBJ2-7
CASSLVSRQPHF
>TRBV30|TRBJ1-2
CAWSVTSYGYTF
>TRBV27|TRBJ2-7
CASSYQGGGTTYEQYF
>TRBV4-1|TRBJ2-7
CASSQPGQAEQYF
>TRBV5-1|TRBJ2-7
CASSLAETGTTYEQYF
>TRBV7-2|TRBJ2-1
CASSLGGSGVTNEQFF